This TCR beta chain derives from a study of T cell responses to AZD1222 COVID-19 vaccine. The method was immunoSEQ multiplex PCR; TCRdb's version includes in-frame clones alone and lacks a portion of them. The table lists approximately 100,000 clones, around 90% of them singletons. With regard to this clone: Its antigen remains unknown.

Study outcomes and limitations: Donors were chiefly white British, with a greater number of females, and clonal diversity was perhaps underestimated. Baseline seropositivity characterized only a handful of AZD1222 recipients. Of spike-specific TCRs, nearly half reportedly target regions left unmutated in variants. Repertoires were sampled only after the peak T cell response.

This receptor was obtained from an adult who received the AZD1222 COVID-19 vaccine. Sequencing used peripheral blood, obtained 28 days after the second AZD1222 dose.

The CDR3 DNA reads as TGTGCCAGCAGCGCGACAGGAACCAATCAGCCCCAGCATTTT. Residues: CASSATGTNQPQHF. The chain joins TRBV25-1 to TRBJ1-5, with a tentative D call TRBD1 (6 bases). Looked up from germline, CDR1 is MGHDK and CDR2 is SYGVNS. The CDR3 consists of 14 residues. The V end was cut by 6 bases, the J end by 3 bases, with 12 bases between.